This T cell receptor (beta chain) was captured by sequencing in a study of blood T cell repertoires in COVID-19. The V gene end was trimmed by 4 bases and the J gene end by 3 bases; junction bases not matched to a gene: 6. The CDR3 runs 15 residues. Germline V gene data show CDR1 as MGHRA and CDR2 as YSYEKL. Recovered participants had two consecutive negative NP/OP PCR tests, healthcare professional clearance, or symptom resolution. Per the authors' pipeline: It was from reference gene primer amplification that nucleated cell counts were estimated. Some clones are missing from TCRdb's copy, which holds only in-frame ones; the method was immunoSEQ multiplex PCR. From that table come the V and J calls and clone size; the DNA was used to work out D and trimming. The sample has some 170,000 clones, more than 65% seen once.

This TCR derives from a man aged 45-65 years who had recovered from COVID-19. This rearrangement joins TRBV4-1 to TRBJ2-7; 10 positions agree with TRBD1. What was sequenced was PBMCs or T cells enriched from blood (not recorded which). CDR3 DNA sequence: TGCGCCAGCAGCCGCGGGACAGGGGATAGCTACGAGCAGTACTTC. It translates to CASSRGTGDSYEQYF.